The rows below give T cell receptor beta chains drawn from one sample of a study of identical twins. TCRdb passed the 5' RACE reads through MiXCR, listing each CDR3 protein once. The sample shows approximately 220,000 distinct CDR3 sequences, roughly 7.5% of them seen only once. This same sample was also taken into another study, of yellow fever vaccine responses in identical twins.

Sequenced: memory (CD45RO+) T cells sorted from blood. The receptors were sampled from a woman younger than 35 in good health. The CDR3 runs from the conserved cysteine through the conserved F or W. Fields, in order: clone size, J gene, V gene, D gene, CDR3 length, CDR3 protein, CDR3 DNA. The D gene is left open where the match is weak. Not all rows give a size; the values are once, few, many and, for expanded clones, a class.

size: many; J: TRBJ1-6; V: TRBV20-1; D: TRBD1; length: 12; CDR3: CSSQGALRALHF; DNA: TGCAGTTCACAGGGGGCCCTTAGGGCCCTCCACTTT
size: few; J: TRBJ2-3; V: TRBV6-2/TRBV6-3; D: TRBD2; length: 17; CDR3: CASSYSFGGSFADTQYF; DNA: TGTGCCAGCAGTTACTCGTTCGGCGGGAGTTTTGCAGATACGCAGTATTTT
size: many; J: TRBJ1-3; V: TRBV6-2/TRBV6-3; D: TRBD1; length: 21; CDR3: CASSYTRKFQGALSFGNTIYF; DNA: TGTGCCAGCAGCTATACCCGAAAATTTCAGGGGGCGCTGTCGTTCGGAAACACCATATATTTT
size: -; J: TRBJ2-3; V: TRBV21-1; D: -; length: 18; CDR3: CASSKNWVAGDGTDTQYF; DNA: TGTGCCAGCAGCAAAAATTGGGTAGCAGGGGACGGGACAGATACGCAGTATTTT
size: many; J: TRBJ1-5; V: TRBV9; D: -; length: 15; CDR3: CASSPSSDPNQPQHF; DNA: TGTGCCAGCAGCCCCTCGTCCGACCCCAATCAGCCCCAGCATTTT
size: few; J: TRBJ2-3; V: TRBV15; D: -; length: 15; CDR3: CATSQRTGAGDTQYF; DNA: TGTGCCACCAGCCAGAGGACGGGGGCGGGGGATACGCAGTATTTT
size: many; J: TRBJ2-2; V: TRBV7-9; D: TRBD2; length: 15; CDR3: CASSRSGENTGELFF; DNA: TGTGCCAGCAGCCGTAGCGGGGAGAACACCGGGGAGCTGTTTTTT
size: -; J: TRBJ2-6; V: TRBV11-3; D: TRBD1; length: 16; CDR3: CASSHRTGAGANVLTF; DNA: TGTGCCAGCAGCCACCGGACAGGGGCCGGGGCCAACGTCCTGACTTTC
size: -; J: TRBJ2-3; V: TRBV20-1; D: TRBD1; length: 14; CDR3: CSAQGDTSTDTQYF; DNA: TGCAGTGCGCAGGGGGACACTAGCACAGATACGCAGTATTTT
size: -; J: TRBJ2-5; V: TRBV4-1; D: TRBD2; length: 15; CDR3: CASSQGGGAQETQYF; DNA: TGCGCCAGCAGCCAAGGCGGGGGGGCCCAAGAGACCCAGTACTTC